The subject of this entry is one T cell receptor (beta chain). Antigen unknown. Germline values: CDR1 KGHSH, CDR2 LQKENI. This CDR3 contains 19 residues. The V gene lost 1 base and the J gene lost 2 bases, with 20 bases spanning the gap. This sample was taken from a study of T cells in localized non-small cell lung cancer. Study-wide points: Clonality peaked in uninvolved adjacent lung rather than tumor. A median of 57 of the top 100 tumor clones appeared in adjacent lung, which was paired and uninvolved. Higher blood T cell density tracked longer overall survival.

The method was immunoSEQ multiplex PCR; TCRdb's version includes in-frame clones alone and lacks a portion of them. This sample carries almost 2,500 clones, more than 30% of them seen once, and the ten largest clones take 3.5% to 5%. This chain joins TRBV18 and TRBJ1-4; the D gene is possibly TRBD1 (6 bases). Sequencing used lymph node tissue, obtained before any cancer treatment. This receptor was identified in a male donor older than 55 with stage II squamous cell lung carcinoma. The CDR3 region is CASSPLRGDQGMTNEKLFF. In DNA, the CDR3 is TGTGCCAGCTCACCACTGAGGGGTGATCAGGGGATGACTAATGAAAAACTGTTTTTT.